This T cell receptor (beta chain) was found in a study of vaccination and CD4 T cells after COVID-19. Across the whole study: Between diagnosis and the drawing of post-COVID samples lay a median roughly 91 days (range 35 to 161).

CDR3 size: 14 residues. Trimming at V came to 4 bases and at J to 3 bases, leaving 3 bases not matched to a gene. Germline lookup yields CDR1 SGDLS and CDR2 YYNGEE. Cultured CD4+ T-cell DNA underwent Oncomine TCR Beta short-read sequencing. DNA came from CD4+ T cells after culture. Via MiXCR, TCRdb re-called the PCR reads, giving one row per CDR3 protein. Counted here are about 3,400 distinct CDR3 sequences, roughly 32% occurring once; the ten biggest clones make up 45% to 50%. About this clonotype: Its antigen remains unknown.

Overall study findings and caveats: When vaccine-specific clones from convalescent patients were examined, 304 of 307 were spike mono-reactive.

As to treatment: approximately 9-day PBMC culture with coronavirus spike peptide pools or control peptides (ViraFEST assay). The receptor comes from a human donor who had recovered from COVID-19. V gene TRBV9 combines with J gene TRBJ2-7; TRBD1 matches at 11 bases. Sequencing was done on a sample of CD4+ T cells from blood, cultured in vitro. The CDR3 region is CASSKGTGGYEQYF. Written as DNA, the CDR3 is TGTGCCAGCAGCAAAGGGACAGGGGGCTACGAGCAGTACTTC.